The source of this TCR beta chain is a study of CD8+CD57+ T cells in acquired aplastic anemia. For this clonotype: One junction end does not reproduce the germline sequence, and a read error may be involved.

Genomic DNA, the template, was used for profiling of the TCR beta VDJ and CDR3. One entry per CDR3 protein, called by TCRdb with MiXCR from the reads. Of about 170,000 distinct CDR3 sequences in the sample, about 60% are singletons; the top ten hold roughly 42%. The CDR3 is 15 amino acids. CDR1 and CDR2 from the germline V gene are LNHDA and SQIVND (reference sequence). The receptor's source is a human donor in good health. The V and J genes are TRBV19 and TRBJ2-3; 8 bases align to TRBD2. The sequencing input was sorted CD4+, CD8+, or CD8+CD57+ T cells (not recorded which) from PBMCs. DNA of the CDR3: TGTGCCAGCTCGCCTCCGGGACTAGGCACAGGTACGCAGTATTTT. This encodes CASSPPGLGTGTQYF.